What follows is one T cell receptor beta chain and its context. This CDR3 contains 18 residues. Trimming shortened V by 0 bases and J by 4 bases, and 21 bases separated the two germline ends. The table came from immunoSEQ multiplex PCR; TCRdb's copy has only in-frame clones and leaves some out. The sample consists of about 210,000 clones, almost 90% of them appearing once. The data were obtained in a study of blood T cell repertoires in COVID-19. The gene calls are TRBV23-1 and TRBJ1-2; D is unresolved. TRBV23-1 is labeled an ORF, and its function is uncertain. Sequenced input: peripheral blood. The sequence was collected from a man aged 18 to 30 with active or convalescent COVID-19. This chain's CDR3 is CASSQSVVVAEAGYGYTF. CDR3 bases: TGCGCCAGCAGTCAATCGGTAGTGGTCGCCGAAGCGGGCTATGGCTACACCTTC.